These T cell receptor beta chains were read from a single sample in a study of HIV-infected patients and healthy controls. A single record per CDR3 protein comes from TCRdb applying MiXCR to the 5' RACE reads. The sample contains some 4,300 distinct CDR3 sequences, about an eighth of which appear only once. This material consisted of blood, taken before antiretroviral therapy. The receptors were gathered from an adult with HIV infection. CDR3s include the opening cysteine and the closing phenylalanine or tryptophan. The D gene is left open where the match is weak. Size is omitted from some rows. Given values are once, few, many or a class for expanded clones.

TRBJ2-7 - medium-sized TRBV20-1 TGCAGTGCTAGAGATATAGAAGCGACCTACGAGCAGTACTTC CSARDIEATYEQYF
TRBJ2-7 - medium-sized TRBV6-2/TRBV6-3 TGTGCCAGCAGTTTCTCGAGCTCCTACGAGCAGTACTTC CASSFSSSYEQYF
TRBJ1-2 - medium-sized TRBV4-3 TGCGCCAGCAGCCAAGCTTCGACAAGCCCTAACTATGGCTACACCTTC CASSQASTSPNYGYTF
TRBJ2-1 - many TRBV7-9 TGTGCCAGCAGCTTAACCACTGGCGCCTTATACAATGAGCAGTTCTTC CASSLTTGALYNEQFF
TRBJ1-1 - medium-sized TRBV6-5 TGTGCCACCAAGGGATACACTGAAGCTTTCTTT CATKGYTEAFF
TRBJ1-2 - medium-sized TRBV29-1 TGCAGCGTAGGGACCCAGGGCAGCTACACCTTC CSVGTQGSYTF
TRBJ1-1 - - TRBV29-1 TGCAGCGTGGATAGGTCGGTGGGCACTGAAGCTTTCTTT CSVDRSVGTEAFF
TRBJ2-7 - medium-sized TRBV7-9 TGTGCCAGCACCGACAGGCGAAGCTCCTACGAGCAGTACTTC CASTDRRSSYEQYF
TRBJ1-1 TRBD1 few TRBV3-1 TGTGCCAGCAGCCAAGAGGACAGGGCGTCTGAAGCTTTCTTT CASSQEDRASEAFF
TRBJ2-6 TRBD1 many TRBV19 TGTGCCAGTAGTATATGGACAGGGCTTAGTGGGGCCAACGTCCTGACTTTC CASSIWTGLSGANVLTF
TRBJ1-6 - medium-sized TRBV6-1 TGTGCCAGCAGTGGACGCTCCTATAATTCACCCCTCCACTTT CASSGRSYNSPLHF
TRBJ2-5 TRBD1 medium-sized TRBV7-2 TGTGCCAGCAGCGGGGGACAGGGGACGACCCAGTACTTC CASSGGQGTTQYF
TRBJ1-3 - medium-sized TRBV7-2 TGTGCCAGCAGTTATTCCGGGACTCCCAGCTCTGGAAACACCATATATTTT CASSYSGTPSSGNTIYF
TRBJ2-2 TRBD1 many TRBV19 TGTGCCAGCCACAGGGGGTACACCGGGGAGCTGTTTTTT CASHRGYTGELFF
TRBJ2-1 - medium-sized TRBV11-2 TGTGCCAGCAGCTTAAAGTGGGCGGGGTCCTACAATGAGCAGTTCTTC CASSLKWAGSYNEQFF
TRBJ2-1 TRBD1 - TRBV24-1 TGTGCAACCAGTGACCATAGGACAGGATCCTCCTACAATGAGCAGTTCTTC CATSDHRTGSSYNEQFF
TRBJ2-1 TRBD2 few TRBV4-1 TGCGCCAGCAGCCAAGTTAGGGCGGGAGTTGTCTACAATGAGCAGTTCTTC CASSQVRAGVVYNEQFF
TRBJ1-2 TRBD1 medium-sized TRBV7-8 TGTGCCAGCAGCCTACTTGGACAGGGAAACTATGGCTACACCTTC CASSLLGQGNYGYTF
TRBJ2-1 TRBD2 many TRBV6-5 TGTGCCAGCAGCCTGACTAGCGGGAGGGCGGGTGAGCAGTTCTTC CASSLTSGRAGEQFF
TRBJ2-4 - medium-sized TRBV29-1 TGCAGCGTTGGGGGATTGAAAAACATTCAGTACTTC CSVGGLKNIQYF
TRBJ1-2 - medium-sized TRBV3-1 TGTGCCAGCAGCCAAGAGGACAGCTATGGCTACACCTTC CASSQEDSYGYTF
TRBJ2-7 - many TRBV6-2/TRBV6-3 TGTGCCAGCAGTTACGACACTACGGGGGAGCAGTACTTC CASSYDTTGEQYF
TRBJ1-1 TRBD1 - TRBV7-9 TGTGCCAGCAAAAAACCGGGACAGGGGTACACTGAAGCTTTCTTT CASKKPGQGYTEAFF
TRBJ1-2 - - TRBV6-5 TGTGCCAGCAGTTTCAGGGAGGTCGGGGGCTACACCTTC CASSFREVGGYTF
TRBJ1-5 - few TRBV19 TGTGCCAGTGCCTATAGCAATCAGCCCCAGCATTTT CASAYSNQPQHF
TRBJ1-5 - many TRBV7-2 TGTGCCAGCAGCTTCGCGACACGCAATCAGCCCCAGCATTTT CASSFATRNQPQHF
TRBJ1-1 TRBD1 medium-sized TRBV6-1 TGTGCCAGCAGTGACCCGGGACAGGGGGACACTGAAGCTTTCTTT CASSDPGQGDTEAFF